This passage covers 24 T cell receptor beta chains from one sample sequenced in a study of T cell changes during pregnancy in multiple sclerosis. Sequenced by immunoSEQ multiplex PCR; TCRdb stores in-frame clones only, minus some. The table lists approximately 100,000 clones, approximately 90% of them singletons. The specimen was peripheral blood, collected after pregnancy. These receptors were obtained from a female donor with multiple sclerosis, enrolled in a pregnancy study.

This clone has just one count. The CDR3 DNA sequence: TGCGCCAGCAGCCCAGCGGGGGCCAGCTCCTACAATGAGCAGTTCTTC. Residues: CASSPAGASSYNEQFF. The V gene is TRBV4-1, the J gene TRBJ2-1; 8 bases are a match to TRBD2. This CDR3 is built from 16 residues. The V gene end was trimmed by 4 bases and the J gene end by 0 bases; junction bases not matched to a gene: 5. The V gene's germline CDR1 is MGHRA and CDR2 YSYEKL.

This clone showed up just a few times. The gene calls are TRBV7-2 and TRBJ2-3; 9 bases are a match to TRBD2. The CDR3 extends over 15 amino acids. With 1 base clipped from V and 6 bases from J, the junction kept 5 bases outside the gene matches. Germline CDR1 reads SGHTA; CDR2 reads FQGNSA. The CDR3: CASSLVVAGDDTQYF. CDR3 DNA: TGTGCCAGCAGCTTAGTTGTAGCGGGGGATGATACGCAGTATTTT.

A single count supports this clone. The J gene is TRBJ1-5, the V gene TRBV5-5; TRBD1 matches at 10 bases. The germline CDR1 and CDR2 sequences are SGHKS and YYEKEE (reference sequence). The trim removed 0 bases at V and 6 bases at J, leaving 6 bases unmatched. This CDR3 spans 16 amino acids. The CDR3 sequence is CASSLAPGQGPQPQHF. The CDR3 DNA is TGTGCCAGCAGCTTGGCCCCGGGACAGGGGCCTCAGCCCCAGCATTTT.

This clone appeared a few times. V and J are TRBV18 and TRBJ2-7, with D perhaps matching TRBD1 (5 bases). V lost 2 bases, J lost 1 base, and 12 bases lay in between. There are 15 residues in the CDR3. The germline CDR1 and CDR2 sequences are KGHSH and LQKENI. Here the CDR3 reads CASSPFRAGSYEQYF. In DNA form, the CDR3 reads TGTGCCAGCTCACCATTCAGGGCCGGGTCCTACGAGCAGTACTTC.

This chain links TRBV13 with TRBJ1-2, with D unclear. This CDR3 has 16 residues. Germline loops: CDR1 PRHDT, CDR2 FYEKMQ (reference sequence). Trimming left V 0 bases short and J 3 bases short, with 14 bases between. The CDR3 loop is CASSLGGRSTYYGYTF. CDR3 in DNA: TGTGCCAGCAGCTTAGGTGGCCGTTCCACCTACTATGGCTACACCTTC.

The chain combines TRBV7-9 with TRBJ2-1, with D possibly being TRBD1 (5 bases). Germline V gene data show CDR1 as SEHNR and CDR2 as FQNEAQ (reference sequence). Trimming removed 7 bases at V and 5 bases at J, with 18 bases between. The CDR3 runs 15 residues. The CDR3 here is CASNSQAGLHNEQFF. The CDR3 DNA reads TGTGCCAGCAATTCACAGGCAGGCCTACACAATGAGCAGTTCTTC.

The V call is TRBV18, the J call TRBJ2-3; perhaps TRBD1 as D (6 bases). This CDR3 comprises 16 residues. Trimming left V 5 bases short and J 0 bases short, with 15 bases between. CDR1 is KGHSH, CDR2 LQKENI, per germline. The CDR3 reads CASSSRTEVSTDTQYF. The CDR3, as DNA: TGTGCCAGCTCATCGCGGACAGAGGTTAGCACAGATACGCAGTATTTT. The whole variable domain, filled in from reference TRBV18 and TRBJ2-3, reads NAGVMQNPRHLVRRRGQEARLRCSPMKGHSHVYWYRQLPEEGLKFMVYLQKENIIDESGMPKERFSAEFPKEGPSILRIQQVVRGDSAAYFCASSSRTEVSTDTQYFGPGTRLTVL.

This rearrangement joins TRBV30 to TRBJ1-1; D possibly corresponds to TRBD1 (6 bases). Trimming left V 0 bases short and J 0 bases short, with 17 bases between. Germline CDR1 and CDR2: GTSNPN and SVGIG (reference sequence). The CDR3 loop spans 17 amino acids. CDR3 sequence: CAWSVILVGHLNTEAFF. In DNA, the CDR3 is TGTGCCTGGAGTGTAATACTAGTGGGACACTTGAACACTGAAGCTTTCTTT.

The table lists this clone with a count of one. DNA of the CDR3: TGTGCCAGCAGCCCCCTCCTGGTGCAGGGCCTGTCCCCTCCAAACTACACCTTC. It translates to CASSPLLVQGLSPPNYTF. The V call is TRBV7-9, the J call TRBJ1-2; D is possibly TRBD1 (5 bases). The CDR3 loop spans 18 amino acids. V lost 5 bases and J lost 10, with 32 bases in between. Germline CDR1 is SEHNR and CDR2 is FQNEAQ (reference sequence).

The chain combines TRBV6-1 with TRBJ1-5; the D is unclear. Trimming cost V 11 bases and J 5 bases, with 16 bases left between them. Germline V gene lookup returns CDR1 MNHNS and CDR2 SASEGT. This CDR3 has 13 residues. For the CDR3, the DNA is TGTGCCTCGGAGCGCGGGAACGATCAGCCCCAGCATTTT. Encoded protein: CASERGNDQPQHF.

The chain couples TRBV18 to TRBJ1-2; 9 bases line up with TRBD1. The germline V gene encodes CDR1 KGHSH and CDR2 LQKENI. The CDR3 spans 14 residues. V dropped 8 bases and J dropped 4; count of bases not matched to a gene: 8. The CDR3 nucleotides are TGTGCCAGCGCCCTCAAGACAGGGGGCTATGGCTACACCTTC. Its translation: CASALKTGGYGYTF.

This clone showed up just once. The genes are TRBV10-2 and TRBJ1-1; TRBD1 agrees at 9 bases. Germline CDR1 and CDR2: WSHSY and SAAADI. The CDR3 is made up of 12 amino acids. Trimming cost V 6 bases and J 7 bases; bases outside gene matches: 3. The CDR3 spells CASRQGAVEAFF. CDR3 DNA sequence: TGCGCCAGCAGACAGGGGGCGGTTGAAGCTTTCTTT.

The J gene is TRBJ1-2, the V gene TRBV27; maybe TRBD1 (6 bases). The germline V and J ends were trimmed by 4 bases and 0 bases, with 15 bases remaining between them. The germline CDR1 and CDR2 sequences are MNHEY and SMNVEV (reference sequence). There are 16 residues in the CDR3. The CDR3 sequence is CASSWTVHQSNYGYTF. The CDR3, as DNA: TGTGCCAGCAGTTGGACAGTGCATCAATCTAACTATGGCTACACCTTC.

The V and J genes are TRBV25-1 and TRBJ1-2; the D is unclear. Germline V gene sequence: CDR1 MGHDK, CDR2 SYGVNS. Trimming pared 1 base from V and 1 base from J, leaving 10 bases between. The CDR3 consists of 15 residues. The CDR3 here is CASSELMGSNYGYTF. Here the CDR3 DNA reads TGTGCCAGCAGTGAATTGATGGGGAGTAACTATGGCTACACCTTC.

The rearrangement joins TRBV5-6 to TRBJ2-5; TRBD2 matches 8 bases. Looked up from germline, CDR1 is SGHDT and CDR2 is YYEEEE. CDR3 length: 14 amino acids. V gave up 2 bases and J gave up 2 bases; unmatched junction bases: 2. The CDR3 DNA reads as TGTGCCAGCAGCTTCGGGACTAGGCAAGAGACCCAGTACTTC. Residues: CASSFGTRQETQYF.

The chain uses TRBV11-3 and TRBJ2-2, with 14 bases lining up with TRBD2. J lost 14 bases, V lost 5 bases, and 4 bases had no gene match. This CDR3 spans 13 amino acids. CDR1 is SGHNT, CDR2 YENEEA, per germline. The DNA of the CDR3 is TGTGCCAGCAGCACCGGGACTAGCGGGAGCCTGTTTTTT. This sequence encodes CASSTGTSGSLFF.

This clone was recorded a few times. This chain connects TRBV6-5 to TRBJ1-2, with 7 bases identical to TRBD1. CDR1 MNHEY and CDR2 SVGAGI come from the germline V gene. Unmatched junction bases numbered 7, after V lost 2 bases and J lost 4 bases. The CDR3 length is 15 residues. Written as DNA, the CDR3 is TGTGCCAGCAGTTACCTCGGACAGGCTTCCTATGGCTACACCTTC. This gives the protein CASSYLGQASYGYTF.

The chain couples TRBV5-6 to TRBJ2-1; tentatively, D is TRBD2 (6 bases). The V gene's germline CDR1 is SGHDT and CDR2 YYEEEE. The CDR3 runs to 16 residues. Trimming removed 4 bases from V and 6 bases from J, with 20 bases in between. The CDR3 DNA reads TGTGCCAGCAGCCCCATCGTGGGGGAGGTGGTCAATGAGCAGTTCTTC. Protein: CASSPIVGEVVNEQFF. Together with reference TRBV5-6 and TRBJ2-1, the CDR3 gives the full variable domain: DAGVTQSPTHLIKTRGQQVTLRCSPKSGHDTVSWYQQALGQGPQFIFQYYEEEERQRGNFPDRFSGHQFPNYSSELNVNALLLGDSALYLCASSPIVGEVVNEQFFGPGTRLTVL.

This clone was counted only a few times. The chain employs TRBV6-5 and TRBJ1-6; D not resolved. The CDR3 is 14 residues long. Trimming stripped 2 bases from V and 6 bases from J, with 8 bases between. From germline, CDR1 is MNHEY and CDR2 SVGAGI. The CDR3, as DNA: TGTGCCAGCAGTTACGCCGGGATTAATTCACCCCTCCACTTT. Encoded protein: CASSYAGINSPLHF.

The chain carries TRBV5-4 and TRBJ1-6; D unclear. The CDR3 loop spans 16 amino acids. V dropped 4 bases and J dropped 3 bases, with 14 bases sitting between them. Germline V gives CDR1 SGHNT, CDR2 YYREEE (reference sequence). The chain's CDR3 is CASSAGGEYYNSPLHF. The CDR3, as DNA: TGTGCCAGCAGCGCGGGTGGGGAGTACTATAATTCACCCCTCCACTTT.

This clone was counted once. This chain joins TRBV5-8 and TRBJ1-5; 8 positions match TRBD1. The CDR3 runs to 14 residues. CDR1 and CDR2 from the germline V gene are SGHTS and YDEGEE. V gave up 1 base and J gave up 4 bases; unmatched junction bases: 1. CDR3 amino acids: CASSLYRGNQPQHF. The CDR3 DNA follows: TGTGCCAGCAGCTTGTACAGGGGGAATCAGCCCCAGCATTTT.

The chain recombines TRBV5-1 with TRBJ2-1, with 10 bases lining up with TRBD2. Trimming took 2 bases from V and 2 from J; bases not matched to a gene: 1. Germline V gene sequence: CDR1 SGHRS, CDR2 YFSETQ. This CDR3 is 15 amino acids long. In DNA form, the CDR3 reads TGCGCCAGCAGCTTACTAGCGGGGCCCTACAATGAGCAGTTCTTC. Translating it yields CASSLLAGPYNEQFF. Full variable domain (outside the CDR3, taken from reference TRBV5-1 and TRBJ2-1): KAGVTQTPRYLIKTRGQQVTLSCSPISGHRSVSWYQQTPGQGLQFLFEYFSETQRNKGNFPGRFSGRQFSNSRSEMNVSTLELGDSALYLCASSLLAGPYNEQFFGPGTRLTVL.

The V call is TRBV4-1, the J call TRBJ2-5, with 13 bases aligning to TRBD2. J lost 1 base, V lost 2 bases, and 19 bases had no gene match. The CDR3 runs to 22 residues. CDR1 MGHRA and CDR2 YSYEKL come from the germline V gene. This CDR3 is CASSQFIQGIGLAGDTQETQYF. The CDR3 bases are TGCGCCAGCAGCCAATTTATACAGGGGATAGGACTAGCGGGGGACACCCAAGAGACCCAGTACTTC.

This chain links TRBV5-6 with TRBJ2-7, with 7 bases matching TRBD1. Germline lookup yields CDR1 SGHDT and CDR2 YYEEEE. The CDR3 has 15 residues. J lost 3 bases, V lost 3 bases, and 9 bases had no gene match. Written as DNA, the CDR3 is TGTGCCAGCAGCTCGCCAGCCCGACAGGGCTACGAGCAGTACTTC. Translation gives CASSSPARQGYEQYF.